One and the same sample provided the 11 T cell receptor beta chains below, sequenced in a study of regulatory T cells in long-lasting Graves disease. Indicated time point: newly diagnosed GD, antithyroid drugs for less than 3 months. PBMCs provided the RNA from which the TCR library was made. According to the study, TCR beta libraries were built with iRepertoire HTBI primers and CDR3-region Arm-PCR. A single record per CDR3 protein comes from TCRdb applying MiXCR to the multiplex PCR reads. The table lists about 210,000 distinct CDR3 sequences, approximately 19% of them singletons. The same specimen was also included in a second study, on T cells in Graves' hyperthyroidism and ophthalmopathy.

This specimen consisted of peripheral blood mononuclear cells (PBMCs), obtained at new diagnosis, from a patient treated with antithyroid drugs. These receptors all come from a woman in her 30s with Graves disease.

This clonotype was seen ten or more times. The chain carries TRBV6-1 and TRBJ1-6; maybe TRBD1 (5 bases). The CDR3 loop spans 15 amino acids. Germline CDR1 and CDR2: MNHNS and SASEGT. Deletions cut 6 bases from V and 6 bases from J, with 15 bases between. The DNA for the CDR3 is TGTGCCAGCAGATCAGGGTCTATTGGTAATTCACCCCTCCACTTT. Translation gives CASRSGSIGNSPLHF.

In its sample, this clonotype was seen many times. This sequence joins TRBV29-1 and TRBJ2-7; D not resolved. This CDR3 is 12 amino acids long. With 6 bases removed from V and 4 bases from J, the gap between germline ends came to 13 bases. In germline, CDR1 is SQVTM, CDR2 ANQGSEA. The CDR3 DNA sequence: TGCAGCGTCCCGGACGGTTTGTACGAGCAGTACTTC. It encodes CSVPDGLYEQYF.

This clonotype was recorded at least ten times. The V and J genes are TRBV7-3 and TRBJ2-6; TRBD1 might be the D (6 bases). V was pared by 1 base and J by 0 bases, with 10 bases between. This CDR3 is built from 17 residues. Germline lookup yields CDR1 SGHTA and CDR2 FQGTGA. The DNA for the CDR3 is TGTGCCAGCAGCTTAAGCCCGACAGGCTCTGGGGCCAACGTCCTGACTTTC. Translated, it gives CASSLSPTGSGANVLTF.

This clonotype was seen only a few times. The CDR3 loop reads CASSTETGRVTEAFF. CDR3 coding DNA: TGCGCCAGCAGCACCGAGACAGGGAGGGTCACTGAAGCTTTCTTT. V is TRBV5-1 and J is TRBJ1-1, with 7 bases matching TRBD1. This CDR3 has 15 residues. Trimming removed 4 bases from V and 4 bases from J; junction bases left unmatched: 10. Germline CDR1 is SGHRS and CDR2 is YFSETQ.

This clonotype was recorded many times. This sequence joins TRBV9 and TRBJ2-1, with 14 bases aligning to TRBD2. V was pared by 0 bases and J by 7 bases, with 9 bases of the junction left unmatched. Looked up from germline, CDR1 is SGDLS and CDR2 is YYNGEE. There are 18 residues in the CDR3. The CDR3 sequence: CASSVEWGTSGRVNEQFF. The DNA of the CDR3 is TGTGCCAGCAGCGTAGAATGGGGGACTAGCGGGAGAGTAAATGAGCAGTTCTTC.

In its sample, this clonotype was seen a few times. A read error may produce the germline difference seen at one junction end. V gene TRBV5-6 combines with J gene TRBJ1-2; D remains unclear. Germline V gene lookup returns CDR1 SGHDT and CDR2 YYEEEE. CDR3 length: 14 residues. CDR3 sequence reads: CASNLAGILYGYTF. The CDR3 DNA reads as TGTGCCAGCAACTTGGCGGGGATTCTCTATGGCTACACCTTC.

This clonotype was observed many times. The V and J genes are TRBV11-2 and TRBJ1-4; TRBD1 might be the D (5 bases). The germline CDR1 and CDR2 sequences are SGHAT and FQNNGV. The CDR3 has 16 amino acids. Trimming took off 7 bases at V and 7 bases at J, with 22 bases between the two ends. The CDR3 protein is CASTPRKGSLPEKLFF. The CDR3 nucleotides read TGTGCCAGCACTCCAAGGAAGGGGAGCCTTCCTGAAAAACTGTTTTTT.

In its sample, this clonotype was seen a few times. This may be a read error: a much more frequent sequence differs by one nucleotide. V and J are TRBV10-2 and TRBJ1-5; TRBD1 agrees at 7 bases. Germline V gene sequence: CDR1 WSHSY, CDR2 SAAADI. V shed 4 bases, J shed 4 bases, and the junction held 7 bases outside the gene matches. This CDR3 has 15 amino acids. The CDR3 bases are TGCGCCAGCAGTGGGACAGGATCCCCTAATCAGCCCCAGCATTTT. It is translated as CASSGTGSPNQPQHF.

This clonotype has a single count. Since a much larger clone is just one base distant, this may be a read error. J is TRBJ2-1 and V is TRBV19; the D call may be TRBD1 or TRBD2 (5 bases each). The germline CDR1 and CDR2 sequences are LNHDA and SQIVND (reference sequence). There are 14 residues in the CDR3. V dropped 9 bases and J dropped 7 bases, with 19 bases sitting between them. The CDR3, as DNA: TGTGCCAGCCGACGACGGGGCCCAGGTAATGAGCAGTTCTTC. The encoded protein is CASRRRGPGNEQFF.

In this sample, this clonotype turned up many times. V usage is TRBV29-1 and J usage is TRBJ1-1; 10 bases align to TRBD1. V lost 6 bases to trimming and J lost 5 bases; unmatched junction nucleotides: 3. Germline V gives CDR1 SQVTM, CDR2 ANQGSEA. The CDR3 is 12 amino acids. The CDR3 nucleotides are TGCAGCGTGGGGGGACAGGGGACTGAAGCTTTCTTT. This encodes CSVGGQGTEAFF.

CDR3 sequence: CSVEETYGSYNSPLHF. CDR3 DNA sequence: TGCAGCGTTGAAGAGACATATGGCTCCTATAATTCACCCCTCCACTTT. V is TRBV29-1 and J is TRBJ1-6; D gene unclear. The CDR3 runs 16 residues. Germline loops: CDR1 SQVTM, CDR2 ANQGSEA. Trimming removed 0 bases at V and 0 bases at J, with 9 bases between.